These 10 T cell receptor beta chains originate from one sample sequenced in a study of blood T cell repertoires in COVID-19. Clones were sequenced by immunoSEQ multiplex PCR, and TCRdb holds only the in-frame ones, with some missing. The sample has around 220,000 clones; around 85% are singletons. Source material: peripheral blood. The receptors were gathered from a human donor in a cohort sampled during active COVID-19.

The chain combines TRBV19 with TRBJ2-1; TRBD2 matches at 11 bases. Trimming at V came to 3 bases and at J to 9 bases, leaving 7 bases not matched to a gene. This CDR3 is 15 amino acids long. Germline lookup yields CDR1 LNHDA and CDR2 SQIVND (reference sequence). This CDR3 reads CASSIYSGRAGEQFF. CDR3 coding DNA: TGTGCCAGTAGTATCTATAGCGGGAGGGCAGGTGAGCAGTTCTTC.

The CDR3 nucleotides read TGTGCCAGTAGTAAGAATATGGGCAGGGGAATGAGCTTGGATCAGCCCCAGCATTTT. Its protein product is CASSKNMGRGMSLDQPQHF. This rearrangement joins TRBV19 to TRBJ1-5; possible D gene TRBD1, 6 bases. Germline CDR1 and CDR2: LNHDA and SQIVND (reference sequence). Deletions cut 4 bases from V and 5 bases from J, with 27 bases between. The CDR3 consists of 19 residues.

The rearrangement links TRBV4-1 to TRBJ1-5; D uncertain. V dropped 3 bases and J dropped 2 bases, with 14 bases sitting between them. This CDR3 contains 16 residues. Germline CDR1 reads MGHRA; CDR2 reads YSYEKL. CDR3 coding DNA: TGCGCCAGCAGCCAGCTAGCGAGGGTGGGCAATCAGCCCCAGCATTTT. Encoded protein: CASSQLARVGNQPQHF.

The rearrangement joins TRBV2 to TRBJ1-2; 8 bases agree with TRBD1. The CDR3 sequence is 15 residues long. After removal of 6 bases from V and 4 bases from J, the junction contained 10 bases not matched to a gene. The germline V gene has CDR1 SNHLY and CDR2 FYNNEI. The CDR3 region has the DNA TGTGCCAGCAGGCCCGGGACAGGATACCTCTATGGCTACACCTTC. Its protein product is CASRPGTGYLYGYTF.

The rearrangement uses TRBV4-3 and TRBJ1-4; the D gene is possibly TRBD1 (5 bases). The length of the CDR3 is 14 residues. Trimming removed 2 bases at V and 7 bases at J, with 11 bases between. Germline-derived CDR1 and CDR2 are LGHNA and YSLEER. CDR3 residues: CASSQSGGGEKLFF. CDR3 in DNA: TGCGCCAGCAGCCAAAGCGGGGGGGGTGAAAAACTGTTTTTT.

This clone was recorded a few times. V gene TRBV5-4 combines with J gene TRBJ2-7; TRBD2 might be the D (6 bases). Trimming left V 1 base short and J 1 base short, with 12 bases between. The CDR3 has 15 residues. Looked up from germline, CDR1 is SGHNT and CDR2 is YYREEE (reference sequence). The CDR3 DNA sequence: TGTGCCAGCAGCTTGACTAGCAGTCCTTCCTACGAGCAGTACTTC. Encoded protein: CASSLTSSPSYEQYF.

The rearrangement links TRBV18 to TRBJ2-2; TRBD2 agrees at 8 bases. The CDR3 spans 15 residues. CDR1 and CDR2 from the germline V gene are KGHSH and LQKENI. Trimming at V came to 3 bases and at J to 6 bases, leaving 6 bases not matched to a gene. The CDR3 here is CASSPYREGPGELFF. The CDR3 DNA reads as TGTGCCAGCTCACCTTATCGGGAGGGACCCGGGGAGCTGTTTTTT.

The J gene is TRBJ1-1, the V gene TRBV9, with D unclear. The V end lost 3 bases, the J end lost 1 base, and 10 bases lay between the germline ends. The germline V gene encodes CDR1 SGDLS and CDR2 YYNGEE. CDR3 length equals 14 residues. The CDR3 DNA follows: TGTGCCAGCAGCGCTAGGCCCGGGAACACTGAAGCTTTCTTT. Translated: CASSARPGNTEAFF.

This rearrangement joins TRBV19 to TRBJ2-1; a weak D match, TRBD2 (5 bases). Germline loops: CDR1 LNHDA, CDR2 SQIVND (reference sequence). There are 17 residues in the CDR3. The germline V and J ends were trimmed by 0 bases and 4 bases, with 16 bases remaining between them. The CDR3 reads CASSIDSSSQLYNEQFF. The DNA for the CDR3 is TGTGCCAGTAGTATAGATTCTAGCAGCCAGCTGTACAATGAGCAGTTCTTC. The full variable domain, rest sourced from reference TRBV19 and TRBJ2-1, is DGGITQSPKYLFRKEGQNVTLSCEQNLNHDAMYWYRQDPGQGLRLIYYSQIVNDFQKGDIAEGYSVSREKKESFPLTVTSAQKNPTAFYLCASSIDSSSQLYNEQFFGPGTRLTVL.

The chain uses TRBV6-5 and TRBJ1-1; 7 nucleotides line up with TRBD1. The CDR3 covers 14 residues. After removal of 6 bases from V and 10 bases from J, the junction contained 14 bases not matched to a gene. The germline CDR1 and CDR2 sequences are MNHEY and SVGAGI. CDR3 DNA sequence: TGTGCCAGCAGGATAAATGGACAGGCCCTACGAGCTTTCTTT. It is translated as CASRINGQALRAFF.